These T cell receptor beta chains were read from a single sample in a study of identical twins. Each CDR3 protein gets one entry after TCRdb re-called the 5' RACE reads with MiXCR. The data show about 200,000 distinct CDR3 sequences, with around 15% seen just once and over 35% held by the top ten. This sample also belongs to another study, concerning T cells expressing NK-cell markers.

Sequenced input: CD8+ T cells sorted from blood. These TCRs come from a young woman in good health. The CDR3 runs from the conserved cysteine through the conserved F or W. D genes are given only for firm matches. Size values are once, few and many counts, or a class for expanded clones, and some rows have none.

clone_size | j_call | d_call | v_call | cdr3_aa | cdr3_nt
few | TRBJ1-5 | - | TRBV7-9 | CASEPVRSNQPQHF | TGTGCCAGCGAACCGGTCCGGAGCAATCAGCCCCAGCATTTT
few | TRBJ2-7 | - | TRBV12-3/TRBV12-4 | CASSPYRVYEQYF | TGTGCCAGCAGTCCGTATAGGGTCTACGAGCAGTACTTC
- | TRBJ2-1 | TRBD2 | TRBV20-1 | CSARGGTSGSNEQFF | TGCAGTGCTAGAGGAGGGACTAGCGGGAGTAATGAGCAGTTCTTC
- | TRBJ1-1 | - | TRBV6-5 | CASSYSGTGTEAFF | TGTGCCAGCAGTTACTCAGGGACGGGCACTGAAGCTTTCTTT
- | TRBJ2-7 | - | TRBV11-2 | CASSLVVRAYEQYF | TGTGCCAGCAGCTTAGTGGTGAGAGCCTACGAGCAGTACTTC
- | TRBJ2-7 | - | TRBV15 | CATSSSQVYEQYF | TGTGCCACCAGCAGTTCCCAAGTGTACGAGCAGTACTTC
few | TRBJ2-7 | TRBD2 | TRBV9 | CASSGTSVSYEQYF | TGTGCCAGCAGCGGTACTAGCGTCTCCTACGAGCAGTACTTC
- | TRBJ1-2 | - | TRBV12-3/TRBV12-4 | CASSLNGHGYTF | TGTGCCAGCAGTTTAAACGGGCACGGCTACACCTTC
- | TRBJ1-3 | - | TRBV12-3/TRBV12-4 | CASSLASSGNTIYF | TGTGCCAGCAGTTTAGCGAGCTCTGGAAACACCATATATTTT
few | TRBJ2-5 | TRBD1 | TRBV5-6 | CASSPPWTGEETQYF | TGTGCCAGCAGCCCTCCTTGGACAGGGGAAGAGACCCAGTACTTC
few | TRBJ2-1 | - | TRBV2 | CASSEFVANEQFF | TGTGCCAGCAGTGAATTTGTCGCCAATGAGCAGTTCTTC
few | TRBJ2-3 | TRBD2 | TRBV7-3 | CASSQRSLRGGDTQYF | TGTGCCAGCAGCCAAAGATCACTGCGGGGGGGAGATACGCAGTATTTT
- | TRBJ2-5 | TRBD1 | TRBV28 | CASHIQGQETQYF | TGTGCCAGCCATATACAGGGGCAAGAGACCCAGTACTTC
- | TRBJ2-7 | TRBD2 | TRBV20-1 | CSARGTSEGYEQYF | TGCAGTGCTAGAGGGACTAGCGAGGGCTACGAGCAGTACTTC
- | TRBJ2-7 | TRBD1 | TRBV12-3/TRBV12-4 | CASSPGQRYEQYF | TGTGCCAGTAGTCCGGGACAGCGTTACGAGCAGTACTTC
many | TRBJ1-6 | TRBD1 | TRBV5-1 | CASSLAGQGSYNSPLHF | TGCGCCAGCAGCTTGGCTGGACAGGGGAGCTATAATTCACCCCTCCACTTT
many | TRBJ2-5 | - | TRBV20-1 | CSARVSGAETQYF | TGCAGTGCTAGGGTATCGGGGGCAGAGACCCAGTACTTC
- | TRBJ1-2 | - | TRBV7-9 | CASSFFRASYGYTF | TGTGCCAGCAGCTTTTTCAGGGCGTCCTATGGCTACACCTTC
few | TRBJ2-1 | - | TRBV11-2 | CASSPRKGYNEQFF | TGTGCCAGCAGCCCGAGGAAGGGCTACAATGAGCAGTTCTTC
- | TRBJ2-1 | - | TRBV3-1 | CASSPAYNEQFF | TGTGCCAGCAGCCCAGCTTACAATGAGCAGTTCTTC
- | TRBJ1-5 | - | TRBV20-1 | CSARPREGSDQPQHF | TGCAGTGCTAGGCCGAGGGAGGGATCGGATCAGCCCCAGCATTTT
once | TRBJ2-1 | TRBD2 | TRBV12-3/TRBV12-4 | CASSPSGSRYNEQFF | TGTGCCAGCAGTCCAAGCGGGAGTCGTTACAATGAGCAGTTCTTC
- | TRBJ1-4 | - | TRBV3-1 | CASSQGSRAGEKLFF | TGTGCCAGCAGCCAAGGTTCCAGGGCCGGCGAAAAACTGTTTTTT
few | TRBJ2-1 | TRBD1 | TRBV5-1 | CASSFGQARSF | TGCGCCAGCAGCTTCGGACAGGCTAGGTCCTTC
- | TRBJ2-1 | TRBD2 | TRBV9 | CASSVSLAGGQVWNEQFF | TGTGCCAGCAGCGTAAGCCTAGCGGGAGGGCAAGTTTGGAATGAGCAGTTCTTC
few | TRBJ1-5 | - | TRBV5-1 | CASSMRTNGLSYSNQPQHF | TGCGCCAGCAGCATGAGAACCAACGGTCTCTCATATAGCAATCAGCCCCAGCATTTT
- | TRBJ2-1 | - | TRBV7-8 | CASNSYNEQFF | TGTGCCAGCAACTCTTACAATGAGCAGTTCTTC
- | TRBJ2-7 | - | TRBV7-9 | CASSPKGLYEQYF | TGTGCCAGCAGCCCTAAGGGACTCTACGAGCAGTACTTC
few | TRBJ1-5 | TRBD1 | TRBV20-1 | CSATHRDRDNQPQHF | TGCAGTGCCACTCACCGGGACAGAGACAATCAGCCCCAGCATTTT
- | TRBJ2-1 | - | TRBV20-1 | CSTESSYNEQFF | TGCAGTACGGAAAGCTCCTACAATGAGCAGTTCTTC
- | TRBJ2-7 | TRBD2 | TRBV3-1 | CASSRTSGATYDEQYF | TGTGCCAGCAGCCGGACTAGCGGGGCAACCTACGACGAGCAGTACTTC
few | TRBJ1-2 | TRBD1 | TRBV20-1 | CSARETGTYGYTF | TGCAGTGCTCGGGAGACAGGGACCTATGGCTACACCTTC
- | TRBJ2-6 | - | TRBV13 | CASSPQGSGANVLTF | TGTGCCAGCAGTCCGCAAGGATCTGGGGCCAACGTCCTGACTTTC
- | TRBJ2-7 | TRBD2 | TRBV12-3/TRBV12-4 | CASSTGTSGYEQYF | TGTGCCAGCAGTACCGGGACTAGCGGCTACGAGCAGTACTTC
few | TRBJ1-4 | - | TRBV5-6 | CASSPQGRNEKLFF | TGTGCCAGCAGCCCGCAGGGGAGGAATGAAAAACTGTTTTTT
- | TRBJ2-4 | TRBD1 | TRBV5-1 | CASSSGQGEDIQYF | TGCGCCAGCAGCTCGGGACAGGGGGAGGACATTCAGTACTTC
- | TRBJ2-1 | - | TRBV5-1 | CASSLDGALYNEQFF | TGCGCCAGCAGCTTGGACGGGGCCCTCTACAATGAGCAGTTCTTC
many | TRBJ1-1 | - | TRBV7-9 | CASSYGDTEAFF | TGTGCCAGCAGCTATGGGGACACTGAAGCTTTCTTT
few | TRBJ1-2 | - | TRBV24-1 | CATGWGNYGYTF | TGTGCCACCGGCTGGGGGAACTATGGCTACACCTTC
- | TRBJ2-4 | TRBD1 | TRBV12-3/TRBV12-4 | CASSSSQGKGVLAKNIQYF | TGTGCCAGCAGTTCATCACAGGGGAAGGGGGTTCTAGCCAAAAACATTCAGTACTTC
- | TRBJ2-1 | - | TRBV14 | CASSQDTGPYNEQFF | TGTGCCAGCAGCCAAGACACGGGACCTTACAATGAGCAGTTCTTC
- | TRBJ2-3 | TRBD2 | TRBV11-3 | CASSLRIAGVPDTQYF | TGTGCCAGCAGCTTGAGAATAGCGGGGGTCCCGGATACGCAGTATTTT
- | TRBJ2-1 | - | TRBV4-1 | CASSQDPRGEQFF | TGCGCCAGCAGCCAAGATCCACGGGGTGAGCAGTTCTTC
few | TRBJ2-2 | TRBD2 | TRBV20-1 | CSATGGRLDGELFF | TGCAGTGCTACGGGCGGGAGGCTGGATGGGGAGCTGTTTTTT
- | TRBJ2-1 | - | TRBV24-1 | CATSSRDTHNVQFF | TGTGCCACCAGCAGCCGGGACACACACAATGTGCAGTTCTTC
few | TRBJ1-2 | - | TRBV12-3/TRBV12-4 | CASSFHPRPDSYGYTF | TGTGCCAGCAGTTTTCACCCCCGACCGGACAGCTATGGCTACACCTTC
few | TRBJ2-3 | - | TRBV12-3/TRBV12-4 | CASSLGPLEYF | TGTGCCAGCAGTTTAGGGCCCTTGGAGTATTTT